This is a list of T cell receptor beta chains from one sample in a study of T cell repertoires in cytomegalovirus infection. TCRdb analysed the reads with MiXCR anew, one entry per CDR3 protein. The repertoire holds roughly 280,000 distinct CDR3 sequences, around 13% seen once, with around 8.8% in the top ten. Sequenced sample: PBMCs. The origin of the receptors is a human donor in good health (CMV status not recorded). Some clones in this sample may be carry-over from other donors' samples. Both conserved end residues are part of each CDR3. The D gene is left open where the match is weak. Clone size is shown for a subset of rows, as once, few, many or a class of expanded clone.

clone_size | j_call | cdr3_length | v_call | d_call | cdr3_nt | cdr3_aa
many | TRBJ1-1 | 13 | TRBV6-1 | NA | TGTGCCATTAAGGGGGGCCCTTTTACTGAAGCTTTCTTT | CAIKGGPFTEAFF
many | TRBJ1-2 | 15 | TRBV7-2 | TRBD1 | TGTGCCAGCAGCCCCGACAGGGTGGAGAACTATGGCTACACCTTC | CASSPDRVENYGYTF
few | TRBJ2-5 | 14 | TRBV3-1 | NA | TGTGCCAGCAGCCAAGGCAGGGGACGAGAGACCCAGTACTTC | CASSQGRGRETQYF
many | TRBJ2-3 | 15 | TRBV7-2 | TRBD2 | TGTGCCAGCAGCTTAACTAGCGGGAGACCAGATACGCAGTATTTT | CASSLTSGRPDTQYF
many | TRBJ1-4 | 14 | TRBV11-2 | NA | TGTGCCAGCAGCTTAGATATAACTAATGAAAAACTGTTTTTT | CASSLDITNEKLFF
many | TRBJ2-7 | 14 | TRBV6-6 | TRBD2 | TGTGCCAGCAGCGGGACTAGCGGGGGCTACGAGCAGTACTTC | CASSGTSGGYEQYF
NA | TRBJ2-1 | 14 | TRBV6-4 | NA | TGTGCCAGCAGTGCGGCGGGATTCAACAATGAGCAGTTCTTC | CASSAAGFNNEQFF
NA | TRBJ2-4 | 14 | TRBV19 | TRBD1 | TGTGCCAGCGCGGGACAGGGGGTAGGAAACATTCAGTACTTC | CASAGQGVGNIQYF
many | TRBJ2-3 | 12 | TRBV6-2/TRBV6-3 | NA | TGTGCCAGCAGCTTTTCACCCGATACGCAGTATTTT | CASSFSPDTQYF
NA | TRBJ1-6 | 16 | TRBV20-1 | TRBD1 | TGCAGTGCGCATCAAACAGGGGACACCTATAATTCACCCCTCCACTTT | CSAHQTGDTYNSPLHF
few | TRBJ2-7 | 16 | TRBV5-5 | NA | TGTGCCAGCAGCTTGGCAGTAGGAACGGTGACCTACGAGCAGTACTTC | CASSLAVGTVTYEQYF
many | TRBJ1-5 | 14 | TRBV2 | NA | TGTGCCAGCAGTGACTTCAGCCTCGATCAGCCCCAGCATTTT | CASSDFSLDQPQHF
NA | TRBJ1-6 | 16 | TRBV20-1 | NA | TGCAGTGCTAGAGATCGAGCGAGGGGGGATAATTCACCCCTCCACTTT | CSARDRARGDNSPLHF
NA | TRBJ2-4 | 19 | TRBV4-2 | TRBD2 | TGTGCCAGCAGCCAAGATCCCAGCGGGGATCCCCTAGCCAAAAACATTCAGTACTTC | CASSQDPSGDPLAKNIQYF
many | TRBJ2-3 | 13 | TRBV7-3 | NA | TGTGCCAGCAGCTCCCTTAGCACAGATACGCAGTATTTT | CASSSLSTDTQYF
NA | TRBJ2-1 | 19 | TRBV4-2 | NA | TGTGCCAGCAGCCAAGGACAAGGGTTCAGACTGAGGGCAATAAATGAGCAGTTCTTC | CASSQGQGFRLRAINEQFF
many | TRBJ2-1 | 16 | TRBV7-8 | TRBD2 | TGTGCCAGCAGCTCTCTAGCGGGAGGACTCTACAATGAGCAGTTCTTC | CASSSLAGGLYNEQFF
many | TRBJ1-2 | 14 | TRBV7-2 | NA | TGTGCCAGCACCCCAGAGAGGTTGGACTATGGCTACACCTTC | CASTPERLDYGYTF
few | TRBJ2-7 | 11 | TRBV2 | TRBD1 | TGTGCCAGCAGCGGGGACAGATGGAAGTACTTC | CASSGDRWKYF
NA | TRBJ1-1 | 12 | TRBV29-1 | NA | TGCAGCGTTGTCGGACTTTTCACTGAAGCTTTCTTT | CSVVGLFTEAFF
NA | TRBJ2-7 | 13 | TRBV29-1 | TRBD1 | TGCAGCGCTAGGACAGGTTCAACCTACGAGCAGTACTTC | CSARTGSTYEQYF
few | TRBJ2-1 | 13 | TRBV5-6 | TRBD1 | TGTGCCAGCAGCTTGCAGGGGGCGATTGGGCAGTTCTTC | CASSLQGAIGQFF
many | TRBJ2-7 | 17 | TRBV20-1 | NA | TGCAGTGCTAGAGATCACCTTTCAGCGGCACACTCCTACGAGCAGTACTTC | CSARDHLSAAHSYEQYF
NA | TRBJ1-6 | 16 | TRBV7-9 | TRBD1 | TGTGCCAGCAGCTCAGGGGGGGGTTGGGAGAATTCACCCCTCCACTTT | CASSSGGGWENSPLHF
few | TRBJ2-3 | 17 | TRBV18 | TRBD2 | TGTGCCAGCTCACCGAGGGGACTAGCGACAAGCACAGATACGCAGTATTTT | CASSPRGLATSTDTQYF
few | TRBJ1-6 | 13 | TRBV10-3 | NA | TGTGCCATCAGTGGGACTGTTACTTCACCCCTCCACTTT | CAISGTVTSPLHF
few | TRBJ2-3 | 15 | TRBV2 | NA | TGTGCCAGCAGAATGGTGGGCGGATACACAGATACGCAGTATTTT | CASRMVGGYTDTQYF
few | TRBJ2-7 | 16 | TRBV7-9 | NA | TGTGCCAGCAGCTTCCCCCGGCCAGGGGGGTTCCACGAGCAGTACTTC | CASSFPRPGGFHEQYF
many | TRBJ2-7 | 14 | TRBV7-2 | TRBD2 | TGTGCCAGCAGCTTAGCTAGCGGGAACTACGAGCAGTACTTC | CASSLASGNYEQYF